The clone carrying this T cell receptor (beta chain) was found many times. Its antigen is undetermined. V gave up 6 bases and J gave up 1 base; unmatched junction bases: 6. This CDR3 is built from 15 residues. The data originate from a study of molecular identifiers for immune sequencing clone quantification. Study-wide results and caveats: Highly expanded clone sizes could end up underestimated if a barcode were shared by identical TCR molecules.

TCRdb itself ran the PCR reads through MiXCR, one entry per CDR3 protein. The sample includes some 650,000 distinct CDR3 sequences, about 20% of them seen just once. The receptor was derived from a human donor in good health. Some libraries in this study had Jurkat cell RNA spiked in. Sequences were obtained from naive CD8+ T cells from blood, with Jurkat cell RNA spiked in. Subset meaning: FACS-sorted CD8+CD4-CCR7+CD45RA+ naive T cells. The chain employs TRBV12-3 or TRBV12-4 and TRBJ2-5; TRBD2 aligns across 9 bases. The CDR3 bases are TGTGCCAGCAGCCCGAGTAGCGGGGGCCAAGAGACCCAGTACTTC. The encoded protein is CASSPSSGGQETQYF.